The TCR beta chain under discussion was sequenced for a study of Graves' ophthalmopathy and Graves' hyperthyroidism. General observations from the study: A 13-signature model separated ophthalmopathy from stable hyperthyroidism, reaching 85% to 90% sensitivity and under 82% specificity cross-validated. Progression of ophthalmopathy was predicted by the model with more than 70% sensitivity and approximately 72% specificity.

RNA transcripts served as template for amplifying TCR beta CDR3 sequences. HTBI primers were employed in first-round RT-PCR, then a second-round multiplex PCR followed. TCRdb analysed the multiplex PCR reads with MiXCR anew, one entry per CDR3 protein. In the table there are around 1,200,000 distinct CDR3 sequences, less than 45% of which are singletons. A word on this clonotype: What it binds is unknown.

Recruitment covered hyperthyroidism patients aged 18 to 65 whose new diagnosis was of under 2 months' duration. The source of this sequence is an adult man with Graves' hyperthyroidism. The sequenced sample was peripheral blood or thyroid tissue (not recorded which).

CDR3 sequence reads: CASSAYEGAGNQPQHF. As DNA, the CDR3 is TGTGCCAGCAGCGCCTACGAGGGGGCCGGCAATCAGCCCCAGCATTTT. This chain uses TRBV9 with TRBJ1-5; the match to TRBD1 covers 7 bases. Germline-derived CDR1 and CDR2 are SGDLS and YYNGEE. The junction had 8 bases not matched to a gene; V was cut back by 3 bases and J by 2 bases. The CDR3 length is 16 residues. Looking up the rest from reference TRBV9 and TRBJ1-5 gives the full variable domain: DSGVTQTPKHLITATGQRVTLRCSPRSGDLSVYWYQQSLDQGLQFLIQYYNGEERAKGNILERFSAQQFPDLHSELNLSSLELGDSALYFCASSAYEGAGNQPQHFGDGTRLSIL.